These T cell receptor beta chains were read from a single sample in a study of cytomegalovirus exposure and HLA in healthy donors. TCRdb's copy holds only in-frame clones and misses some; the assay was immunoSEQ multiplex PCR. The sample shows about 150,000 clones, around 83% of them seen only once. The sample consisted of PBMCs. Every receptor here comes from a human donor in good health. Each CDR3 is given with its conserved first and last residue. Clone size is shown for a subset of rows, as once, few, many or a class of expanded clone.

length | V | size | CDR3
17 | TRBV7-3 | few | CASSRSPREETKGGYTF
14 | TRBV10-3 | few | CAIKQSREADTQYF
10 | TRBV7-2 | NA | CASSSDGRHF
17 | TRBV5-1 | NA | CASSAFEGRGLEETQYF
15 | TRBV7-9 | NA | CASSLARPVSGEQYF
14 | TRBV5-1 | NA | CASSFSQTPGEQYF
13 | TRBV5-1 | NA | CASSLSVTYEQYF
15 | TRBV6-5 | few | CASSYKHDSNQPQHF
15 | TRBV7-8 | NA | CASSPRFEGEDGYTF
14 | TRBV19 | NA | CASSIEQGAYGYTF
15 | TRBV4-2 | NA | CASSLRTGGDYGYTF
13 | TRBV14 | NA | CASSQVPSYGYTF
15 | TRBV6-1 | NA | CASSSPGQANTEAFF
17 | TRBV28 | NA | CASSHSDRALPSWGYTF
12 | TRBV29-1 | NA | CSVEAGYYEQYF
15 | TRBV19 | few | CASGSRDRGPYGYTF
14 | TRBV5-1 | NA | CASSPGTGNYEQYF
14 | TRBV18 | few | CASSPNRETSGYTF
15 | TRBV6-5 | NA | CASRHGAGAVTEAFF
14 | TRBV27 | NA | CASSLVQGYYEQYF
14 | TRBV5-1 | NA | CASSLEAGNTEAFF
15 | TRBV5-6 | few | CASSIWTGVGQPQHF
13 | TRBV28 | NA | CASRGTGNYGYTF
15 | TRBV19 | few | CASSIQTGTSYEQYF
16 | TRBV4-1 | NA | CASSQDLGTAVSLQHF
12 | TRBV29-1 | NA | CSGRTGYNEQFF
12 | TRBV6-5 | once | CASTMVGTEAFF
17 | TRBV4-2 | NA | CASSQEGPGQGSYEQYF